This T cell receptor beta chain was captured in a study of esophageal squamous cell carcinoma under preoperative chemotherapy. MiXCR was run by TCRdb on the PCR reads, yielding one entry per CDR3 protein. The sample contains roughly 32,000 distinct CDR3 sequences, less than 55% of which appear only once. Ten or more counts support this clonotype. Its antigen is still unknown. The V gene end was trimmed by 9 bases and the J gene end by 4 bases; junction bases not matched to a gene: 4. CDR1 is MDHEN, CDR2 SYDVKM, per germline. The CDR3 runs 13 residues. Broader study findings: Abundant clones tended to shrink rather than expand after paclitaxel-nedaplatin. Tumor-infiltrating lymphocytes showed no significant post-chemotherapy TCR diversity increase, unlike peripheral T cells.

The time point was: before preoperative PTX-NDP chemotherapy. Preoperative chemotherapy with paclitaxel-nedaplatin was given to patients before surgery. The sample was taken from a patient given preoperative chemotherapy. V usage is TRBV28 and J usage is TRBJ2-2, with 8 bases lining up with TRBD1. This TCR derives from a human donor with esophageal squamous cell carcinoma. The donor label of this sample is uncertain. The CDR3 is CASGQGITGELFF. In nucleotides, the CDR3 is TGTGCCAGTGGACAGGGAATCACCGGGGAGCTGTTTTTT. The entire variable domain, with the rest obtained from reference TRBV28 and TRBJ2-2, is as follows: DVKVTQSSRYLVKRTGEKVFLECVQDMDHENMFWYRQDPGLGLRLIYFSYDVKMKEKGDIPEGYSVSREKKERFSLILESASTNQTSMYLCASGQGITGELFFGEGSRLTVL.